This T cell receptor (beta chain) was captured by sequencing in a study of radiotherapy plus CTLA-4 blockade in lung cancer. Study-wide context: Among patients, over 15% showed objective responses, and 31% had disease control.

The protocol was immunoSEQ multiplex PCR, while the TCRdb copy is restricted to in-frame clones and leaves out a portion. Of 110,000 or so clones in the sample, more than 65% are singletons; the top ten hold 5.2%. Germline V gene data show CDR1 as SGHTA and CDR2 as FQGTGA. The CDR3 is 13 residues long. Trimming cost V 5 bases and J 7 bases, with 12 bases left between them. The sequenced sample was peripheral blood, obtained from a patient treated with radiotherapy plus ipilimumab. V usage is TRBV7-3 and J usage is TRBJ1-3; D is unclear. The clonotype was recovered from a human donor with non-small cell lung cancer who had a partial response to radiotherapy plus ipilimumab. The CDR3, as DNA: TGTGCCAGCAGCCCCGCGCCCGGGAACACCATATATTTT. Its translation: CASSPAPGNTIYF. Full variable domain (outside the CDR3, taken from reference TRBV7-3 and TRBJ1-3): GAGVSQTPSNKVTEKGKYVELRCDPISGHTALYWYRQSLGQGPEFLIYFQGTGAADDSGLPNDRFFAVRPEGSVSTLKIQRTERGDSAVYLCASSPAPGNTIYFGEGSWLTVV.